The T cell receptor (beta chain) described here comes from a study of response to subunit inactivated influenza vaccine. The study's findings and limits: The study's authors posited that every seasonal influenza vaccination enlists few new T cells.

TCRdb reprocessed the RT-PCR reads via MiXCR and lists one record per CDR3 protein. The repertoire has fewer than 800,000 distinct CDR3 sequences, 15% to 18% of them found once; the top ten carry roughly 12%. Concerning this clonotype: Its antigen is still unknown. A junction end diverges from the germline sequence, so it may reflect a read error.

The CDR3 loop spans 16 amino acids. The rearrangement uses TRBV12-3 or TRBV12-4 and TRBJ2-1; D is perhaps TRBD1 or TRBD2 (5 bases each). The source of this sequence is a middle-aged man who received an inactivated influenza vaccine. The sequencing here drew on PBMCs from blood, taken roughly 12 days after vaccination. As DNA, the CDR3 is TGTGCCAGCAGTCCCCGGGGCAGAGACTCCTACAATGTGCAGTTCTTC. Its translation is CASSPRGRDSYNVQFF.